The 27 T cell receptor beta chains below come from one sample, sequenced in a study of technical replicates of blood from a few donors. Here immunoSEQ multiplex PCR was the method, and the copy in TCRdb shows in-frame clones only, minus some. The repertoire consists of about 12,000 clones, with approximately 95% occurring once and the leading ten covering 6.3%. What was sequenced was PBMCs. These TCRs come from a human donor in good health.

The chain joins TRBV5-1 to TRBJ1-3; TRBD1 matches at 7 bases. This CDR3 has 17 residues. CDR1 and CDR2 (germline): SGHRS, YFSETQ. The J segment lost 0 bases and the V segment lost 2 bases, leaving 8 bases of the junction unmatched. DNA of the CDR3: TGCGCCAGCAGCTTCGGTGGCAGGGGGGACTCTGGAAACACCATATATTTT. This gives the protein CASSFGGRGDSGNTIYF. The complete variable domain, with remaining parts taken from reference TRBV5-1 and TRBJ1-3, reads KAGVTQTPRYLIKTRGQQVTLSCSPISGHRSVSWYQQTPGQGLQFLFEYFSETQRNKGNFPGRFSGRQFSNSRSEMNVSTLELGDSALYLCASSFGGRGDSGNTIYFGEGSWLTVV.

For this clone: One end of the junction is discordant with germline, which a read error may explain. The chain carries TRBV27 and TRBJ2-7, with 8 bases identical to TRBD2. The CDR3 totals 12 residues. Germline CDR1 MNHEY, CDR2 SMNVEV (reference sequence). The DNA for the CDR3 is TGTGCCAGCAGGGCCCCGGGACTAGTCCCGAACTTC. Protein sequence: CASRAPGLVPNF.

V and J are TRBV10-2 and TRBJ2-7; possibly TRBD1 for D (6 bases). V lost 7 bases and J 4 bases, leaving 17 bases between the germline ends. Germline V CDR1 and CDR2: WSHSY, SAAADI. The CDR3 consists of 14 residues. The CDR3 sequence: CASKRFGGQYEQYF. CDR3 nucleotide sequence: TGCGCCAGCAAGCGCTTTGGGGGCCAGTACGAGCAGTACTTC.

V gene TRBV7-8 combines with J gene TRBJ2-2; 7 bases fit TRBD2. The trim removed 4 bases at V and 0 bases at J, leaving 5 bases unmatched. CDR1 is SGHVS and CDR2 is FQNEAQ in the germline V gene. This CDR3 comprises 16 residues. This CDR3 is CASSWSSGTNTGELFF. The CDR3 coding sequence is TGTGCCAGCAGCTGGTCTAGCGGAACGAACACCGGGGAGCTGTTTTTT.

This chain joins TRBV28 and TRBJ1-4, with D perhaps matching TRBD1 (5 bases). Germline values: CDR1 MDHEN, CDR2 SYDVKM. V was trimmed by 7 bases and J by 4 bases, leaving 7 bases between them. CDR3 length equals 12 residues. The chain's CDR3 is CASTTDNEKLFF. The CDR3 coding sequence is TGTGCCAGCACGACAGATAATGAAAAACTGTTTTTT.

The V call is TRBV5-1, the J call TRBJ1-2, with 8 nucleotides matching TRBD1. The germline V gene encodes CDR1 SGHRS and CDR2 YFSETQ. V gave up 7 bases and J gave up 1 base; unmatched junction bases: 9. This CDR3 region has 15 residues. The CDR3: CASAKPGQVNYGYTF. In DNA, the CDR3 is TGCGCCAGCGCGAAACCGGGACAGGTTAACTATGGCTACACCTTC. The full variable domain, with the rest looked up from reference TRBV5-1 and TRBJ1-2, is KAGVTQTPRYLIKTRGQQVTLSCSPISGHRSVSWYQQTPGQGLQFLFEYFSETQRNKGNFPGRFSGRQFSNSRSEMNVSTLELGDSALYLCASAKPGQVNYGYTFGSGTRLTVV.

The J gene is TRBJ2-7, the V gene TRBV11-2; TRBD2 aligns across 12 bases. V was clipped by 3 bases and J by 6 bases; unmatched bases: 6. The CDR3 extends over 15 amino acids. From germline, CDR1 is SGHAT and CDR2 FQNNGV. CDR3 bases: TGTGCCAGCAGCTTTCTAGCGGGAGGGCTCGCCGAGCAGTACTTC. Its protein is CASSFLAGGLAEQYF.

This chain connects TRBV5-6 to TRBJ2-3, with TRBD2 identical over 7 bases. CDR1 SGHDT and CDR2 YYEEEE come from the germline V gene. J lost 2 bases, V lost 6 bases, and 15 bases had no gene match. CDR3 length equals 17 residues. The DNA for the CDR3 is TGTGCCAGCACCCGAACGGGACGTCTAGCGGTCACAGATACGCAGTATTTT. Its translation: CASTRTGRLAVTDTQYF.

The chain employs TRBV5-4 and TRBJ2-1; D is uncertain. Germline loops: CDR1 SGHNT, CDR2 YYREEE (reference sequence). Trimming stripped 3 bases from V and 5 bases from J, with 9 bases between. There are 13 residues in the CDR3. CDR3 sequence: CASSSVTDNEQFF. CDR3 DNA sequence: TGTGCCAGCAGCTCGGTGACTGACAATGAGCAGTTCTTC.

The chain couples TRBV9 to TRBJ2-3, with D unresolved. CDR1 and CDR2 (germline): SGDLS, YYNGEE. V lost 0 bases, J lost 4 bases, and 12 bases lay in between. The CDR3 is made up of 15 amino acids. CDR3 bases: TGTGCCAGCAGCGTAGGGAATAGTGGAGCAGATACGCAGTATTTT. Amino acids: CASSVGNSGADTQYF.

The chain couples TRBV7-2 to TRBJ2-7; TRBD2 matches at 8 bases. Looked up from germline, CDR1 is SGHTA and CDR2 is FQGNSA. Trimming at V came to 4 bases and at J to 2 bases, leaving 10 bases not matched to a gene. The CDR3 is made up of 16 amino acids. CDR3 nucleotides: TGTGCCAGCAGCTCCCCGGGACTAGTATCCACCTACGAGCAGTACTTC. It specifies CASSSPGLVSTYEQYF.

In nucleotides, the CDR3 is TGCGCCAGCAGCTTGGATCCGGGAGGGGGCAATGAGCAGTTCTTC. This encodes CASSLDPGGGNEQFF. The chain uses TRBV5-1 and TRBJ2-1; TRBD2 matches at 8 bases. Looked up from germline, CDR1 is SGHRS and CDR2 is YFSETQ. The V and J ends lost 0 bases and 6 bases, in that order; junction bases with no gene match: 5. The CDR3 loop spans 15 amino acids.

The chain employs TRBV29-1 and TRBJ2-6; D gene uncertain. Germline loops: CDR1 SQVTM, CDR2 ANQGSEA. This CDR3 is 17 amino acids long. V dropped 5 bases and J dropped 0 bases, with 17 bases sitting between them. The chain's CDR3 is CSVNEVDRFSGANVLTF. In DNA form, the CDR3 reads TGCAGCGTTAATGAGGTTGATAGGTTCTCTGGGGCCAACGTCCTGACTTTC.

The V and J genes are TRBV30 and TRBJ1-1; D gene unclear. V lost 2 bases and J 8 bases, leaving 18 bases between the germline ends. CDR1 is GTSNPN, CDR2 SVGIG, per germline (reference sequence). The CDR3 has 14 amino acids. This chain's CDR3 is CAWSPGGVQLEAFF. The CDR3 region has the DNA TGTGCCTGGAGTCCGGGTGGAGTCCAGTTGGAAGCTTTCTTT.

V usage is TRBV28 and J usage is TRBJ2-2, with D possibly being TRBD2 (6 bases). Germline V gene data show CDR1 as MDHEN and CDR2 as SYDVKM. Trimming took off 6 bases at V and 3 bases at J, with 11 bases between the two ends. This CDR3 is 14 amino acids long. CDR3 protein: CASREGPYTGELFF. Here the CDR3 DNA reads TGTGCCAGCAGGGAGGGCCCTTACACCGGGGAGCTGTTTTTT. The whole variable domain, filled in from reference TRBV28 and TRBJ2-2, reads DVKVTQSSRYLVKRTGEKVFLECVQDMDHENMFWYRQDPGLGLRLIYFSYDVKMKEKGDIPEGYSVSREKKERFSLILESASTNQTSMYLCASREGPYTGELFFGEGSRLTVL.

This chain links TRBV27 with TRBJ2-5, with D perhaps TRBD2 (6 bases). The germline gives CDR1 MNHEY, CDR2 SMNVEV (reference sequence). Trimming left V 3 bases short and J 3 bases short, with 17 bases between. This CDR3 has 16 amino acids. The CDR3 here is CASSLWPPGGEETQYF. CDR3 sequence (DNA): TGTGCCAGCAGTTTGTGGCCGCCCGGAGGGGAAGAGACCCAGTACTTC.

The genes are TRBV19 and TRBJ1-1, with a possible D match to TRBD1 (5 bases). CDR1 and CDR2 from the germline V gene are LNHDA and SQIVND (reference sequence). V was shortened by 4 bases and J by 0 bases, with 12 bases between the two germline ends. CDR3 length: 15 residues. CDR3 sequence: CASSKDGTMNTEAFF. Written as DNA, the CDR3 is TGTGCCAGTAGTAAGGACGGGACTATGAACACTGAAGCTTTCTTT. The full variable domain, completed using reference TRBV19 and TRBJ1-1, is DGGITQSPKYLFRKEGQNVTLSCEQNLNHDAMYWYRQDPGQGLRLIYYSQIVNDFQKGDIAEGYSVSREKKESFPLTVTSAQKNPTAFYLCASSKDGTMNTEAFFGQGTRLTVV.

CDR3 bases: TGTGCCAGCAGCTTAGTCTTAATCTTCGCGGGAGGTCACACCGATGAGCAGTTCTTC. Translation gives CASSLVLIFAGGHTDEQFF. The chain joins TRBV7-9 to TRBJ2-1, with 8 bases aligning to TRBD2. The CDR3 totals 19 residues. V was clipped by 1 base and J by 8 bases; unmatched bases: 19. Germline CDR1 SEHNR, CDR2 FQNEAQ (reference sequence).

This clone appeared once. V is TRBV11-2 and J is TRBJ2-7; 11 positions agree with TRBD2. Germline CDR1 reads SGHAT; CDR2 reads FQNNGV. This CDR3 spans 15 amino acids. The V and J ends lost 5 bases and 4 bases, in that order; junction bases with no gene match: 7. The CDR3 spells CASSKIAGGPYEQYF. The CDR3 DNA is TGTGCCAGCAGCAAAATAGCGGGAGGGCCTTACGAGCAGTACTTC.

This clone was detected once. The rearrangement links TRBV27 to TRBJ2-7; TRBD2 agrees at 8 bases. Trimming took 2 bases from V and 2 from J; bases not matched to a gene: 8. The germline gives CDR1 MNHEY, CDR2 SMNVEV (reference sequence). This CDR3 is built from 16 residues. The CDR3 loop is CASSLDPGGTPYEQYF. The CDR3 coding sequence is TGTGCCAGCAGTTTAGACCCGGGAGGGACTCCCTACGAGCAGTACTTC.

The chain has TRBV4-2 and TRBJ1-5; D is undetermined. Germline values: CDR1 LGHNA, CDR2 YNFKEQ. Trimming stripped 0 bases from V and 3 bases from J, with 6 bases between. The CDR3 loop spans 14 amino acids. The CDR3 region has the DNA TGTGCCAGCAGCCAAGAGCAGTACAATCAGCCCCAGCATTTT. Translation: CASSQEQYNQPQHF.

This clone was recorded once. The J gene is TRBJ1-2, the V gene TRBV18, with no clear D. In germline, CDR1 is KGHSH, CDR2 LQKENI. The CDR3 has 15 amino acids. The V end lost 3 bases, the J end lost 8 bases, and 19 bases lay between the germline ends. The CDR3, as DNA: TGTGCCAGCTCACCGACGGCGGAGCCCCGCCAGGGCTACACCTTC. This translates into CASSPTAEPRQGYTF.

This rearrangement joins TRBV19 to TRBJ2-1; 12 bases fit TRBD2. This CDR3 spans 17 amino acids. The V gene's germline CDR1 is LNHDA and CDR2 SQIVND (reference sequence). After removal of 3 bases from V and 7 bases from J, the junction contained 10 bases not matched to a gene. The CDR3 bases are TGTGCCAGTAGTATGAGGCGACTAGCGGGAGTTATGAATGAGCAGTTCTTC. It codes for CASSMRRLAGVMNEQFF.

The chain combines TRBV9 with TRBJ1-5; D is ambiguous. V lost 4 bases, J lost 1 base, and 9 bases lay in between. The CDR3 spans 14 residues. Germline V gives CDR1 SGDLS, CDR2 YYNGEE. CDR3: CASSQTGSNQPQHF. CDR3 coding DNA: TGTGCCAGCAGCCAGACCGGGAGCAATCAGCCCCAGCATTTT.

This clone was seen only once. The chain recombines TRBV13 with TRBJ2-7, with 12 bases matching TRBD2. CDR1 is PRHDT, CDR2 FYEKMQ, per germline (reference sequence). Trimming took 3 bases from V and 5 from J; bases not matched to a gene: 5. There are 15 residues in the CDR3. The CDR3 DNA sequence: TGTGCCAGCAGCTTCCGACTAGCGGGAGCCCACGAGCAGTACTTC. Translating it yields CASSFRLAGAHEQYF. The whole variable domain, remainder taken from reference TRBV13 and TRBJ2-7, is AAGVIQSPRHLIKEKRETATLKCYPIPRHDTVYWYQQGPGQDPQFLISFYEKMQSDKGSIPDRFSAQQFSDYHSELNMSSLELGDSALYFCASSFRLAGAHEQYFGPGTRLTVT.

CDR3 in DNA: TGTGCCACCCGGGAGGGCCGTAACTATGGCTACACCTTC. Translation gives CATREGRNYGYTF. This chain uses TRBV10-3 with TRBJ1-2; D remains unclear. Trimming pared 10 bases from V and 1 base from J, leaving 13 bases between. From germline, CDR1 is ENHRY and CDR2 SYGVKD. CDR3 length: 13 amino acids.

The gene calls are TRBV5-1 and TRBJ1-5; weak D call: TRBD1 (5 bases). The length of the CDR3 is 14 residues. Germline values: CDR1 SGHRS, CDR2 YFSETQ. Trimming stripped 0 bases from V and 5 bases from J, with 9 bases between. The CDR3 here is CASSLGQPDQPQHF. The CDR3 region has the DNA TGCGCCAGCAGCTTGGGACAGCCGGATCAGCCCCAGCATTTT.